The clone carrying this TCR beta chain was picked up many times. The sample is drawn from a study of metastatic and nonmetastatic thyroid tumors. Using MiXCR, TCRdb reanalyzed the PCR reads. The sample has tens of thousands of clones, 9.5% to 13% seen once. Every patient was untreated before thyroid surgery. The clonotype originates from a female donor with papillary thyroid cancer or a benign thyroid nodule (not recorded which). Some clones in this sample may be carry-over from other donors' samples. The sequencing input was blood.

CDR3 nucleotides: TGTGCCAGCAGTTATCAGGTAGGACAGCCCCAGCATTTT. It specifies CASSYQVGQPQHF. The chain is built from TRBV6-5 and TRBJ1-5, with unresolved D. V lost 3 bases to trimming and J lost 7 bases, with 10 bases between them. This CDR3 spans 13 amino acids. Germline lookup yields CDR1 MNHEY and CDR2 SVGAGI.